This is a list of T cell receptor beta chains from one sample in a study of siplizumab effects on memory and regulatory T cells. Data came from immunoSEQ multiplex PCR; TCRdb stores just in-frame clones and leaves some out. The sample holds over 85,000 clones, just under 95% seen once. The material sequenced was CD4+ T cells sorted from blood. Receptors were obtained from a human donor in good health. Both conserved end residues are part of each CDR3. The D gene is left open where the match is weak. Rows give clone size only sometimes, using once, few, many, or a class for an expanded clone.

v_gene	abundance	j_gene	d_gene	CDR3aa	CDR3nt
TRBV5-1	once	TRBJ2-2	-	CASSSNTGPTGELFF	TGCGCCAGCAGCAGTAACACAGGTCCCACCGGGGAGCTGTTTTTT
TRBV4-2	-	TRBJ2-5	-	CASSQGTTLSGETQYF	TGTGCCAGCAGCCAAGGGACCACCCTGAGCGGGGAGACCCAGTACTTC
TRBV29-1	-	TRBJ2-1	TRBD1	CSVDGTGQSYNEQFF	TGCAGCGTTGACGGGACAGGTCAGTCCTACAATGAGCAGTTCTTC
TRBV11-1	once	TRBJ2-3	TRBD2	CASTQREADTQYF	TGTGCCAGCACCCAGCGGGAAGCAGATACGCAGTATTTT
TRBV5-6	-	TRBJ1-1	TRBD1	CASRLQGGTEAFF	TGTGCCAGCAGGCTACAGGGGGGAACTGAAGCTTTCTTT
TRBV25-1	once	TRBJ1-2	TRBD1	CASSDPGQGITYGYTF	TGTGCCAGCAGTGACCCGGGACAGGGAATTACCTATGGCTACACCTTC
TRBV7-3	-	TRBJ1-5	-	CASSLTGGQPQHF	TGTGCCAGCAGCTTAACTGGAGGTCAGCCCCAGCATTTT
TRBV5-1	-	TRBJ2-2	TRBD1	CAWGTENTGELFF	TGCGCCTGGGGGACAGAGAACACCGGGGAGCTGTTTTTT
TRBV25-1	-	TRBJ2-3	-	CASSPFVDTQYF	TGTGCCAGCAGTCCGTTCGTAGATACGCAGTATTTT
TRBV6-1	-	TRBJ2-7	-	CASERSYEQYF	TGTGCCAGCGAGCGGAGCTACGAGCAATACTTC
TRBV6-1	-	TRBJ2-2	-	CASFGQNTGELFF	TGTGCCAGCTTCGGGCAGAACACCGGGGAGCTGTTTTTT
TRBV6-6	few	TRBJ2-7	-	CASSLGRSSYEQYF	TGTGCCAGCAGCTTGGGCCGGAGCTCCTACGAGCAGTACTTC
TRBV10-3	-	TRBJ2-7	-	CAIGRDGTYEQYF	TGTGCCATCGGGCGGGACGGAACCTACGAGCAGTACTTC
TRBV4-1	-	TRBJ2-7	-	CASSSPRGGNYEQYF	TGCGCCAGCAGCTCCCCGAGAGGGGGAAACTACGAGCAGTACTTC
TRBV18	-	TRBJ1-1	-	CASEMGGFTEAFF	TGTGCCAGCGAAATGGGAGGATTTACTGAAGCTTTCTTT
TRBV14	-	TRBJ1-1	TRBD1	CASSMTGTGFQAFF	TGTGCCAGCAGCATGACCGGGACAGGGTTCCAAGCTTTCTTT
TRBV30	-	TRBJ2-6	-	CATHSGANVLTF	TGTGCCACTCATTCTGGGGCCAACGTCCTGACTTTC
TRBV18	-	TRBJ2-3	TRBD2	CASSRSTSGGPDTQYF	TGTGCCAGCTCACGAAGCACTAGCGGGGGGCCGGATACGCAGTATTTT
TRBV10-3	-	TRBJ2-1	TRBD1	CAIRGTGVNQFF	TGTGCCATCAGGGGGACAGGGGTAAATCAGTTCTTC
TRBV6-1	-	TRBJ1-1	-	CASSELGGEKTEAFF	TGTGCCAGCAGTGAATTGGGGGGAGAAAAGACTGAAGCTTTCTTT
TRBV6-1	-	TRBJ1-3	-	CASSRLSRSDTIYF	TGTGCCAGCAGCCGACTTTCAAGGTCGGACACCATATATTTT
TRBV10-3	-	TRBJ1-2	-	CAISSPPSNYGYTF	TGTGCCATCAGTTCTCCCCCCAGTAACTATGGCTACACCTTC
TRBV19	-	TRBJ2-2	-	CASSIVSSATGELFF	TGTGCCAGTAGTATAGTATCCAGTGCGACCGGGGAGCTGTTTTTT
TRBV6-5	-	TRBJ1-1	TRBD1	CASSPTGGLVAFF	TGTGCCAGCAGCCCGACAGGGGGGTTGGTGGCTTTCTTT
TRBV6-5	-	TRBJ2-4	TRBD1	CASSGTGTGGHIQYF	TGTGCCAGCAGCGGAACCGGGACAGGGGGGCACATTCAGTACTTC
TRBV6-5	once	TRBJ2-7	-	CASSQDTLGYEQYF	TGTGCCAGCAGTCAGGACACCTTGGGCTACGAGCAGTACTTC
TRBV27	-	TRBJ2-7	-	CASSDRDGRYEQYF	TGTGCCAGCTCGGACCGGGACGGTCGCTACGAGCAGTACTTC
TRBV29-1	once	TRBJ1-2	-	CSMPSDYGYTF	TGCAGCATGCCATCGGACTATGGCTACACCTTC
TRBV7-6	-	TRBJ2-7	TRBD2	CASSFTSDPSYEQYF	TGTGCCAGCAGCTTCACTAGCGACCCCTCCTACGAGCAGTACTTC
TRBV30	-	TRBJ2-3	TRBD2	CAWSPSGRVTDTQYF	TGTGCCTGGAGCCCTAGCGGGAGGGTCACAGATACGCAGTATTTT
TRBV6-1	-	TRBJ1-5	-	CASTEGVYNQPQHF	TGTGCCAGCACCGAGGGGGTTTACAATCAGCCCCAGCATTTT
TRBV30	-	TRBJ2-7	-	CAWTQGPKDSYEQYF	TGTGCCTGGACCCAGGGGCCCAAAGATTCCTACGAGCAGTACTTC
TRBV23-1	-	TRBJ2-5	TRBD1	CASSHKGQPSGETQYF	TGCGCCAGCAGTCATAAGGGACAGCCCTCGGGGGAGACCCAGTACTTC
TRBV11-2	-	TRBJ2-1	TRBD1	CASSFGTGGYNEQFF	TGTGCCAGCAGCTTCGGGACAGGGGGATACAATGAGCAGTTCTTC
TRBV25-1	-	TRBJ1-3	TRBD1	CASRDWTGRNTIYF	TGTGCCAGCAGGGATTGGACAGGGCGAAACACCATATATTTT
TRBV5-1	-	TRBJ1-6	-	CATRGGEAGNSPLHF	TGCGCCACCCGAGGCGGCGAGGCAGGGAATTCACCCCTCCACTTT
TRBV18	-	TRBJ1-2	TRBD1	CASSLTRDSACF	TGTGCCAGCTCACTGACCCGGGACAGTGCGTGCTTC
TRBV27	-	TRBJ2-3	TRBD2	CASSLWASGRSDTQYF	TGTGCCAGCAGTTTATGGGCTAGCGGGAGATCAGATACGCAGTATTTT
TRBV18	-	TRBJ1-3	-	CASSPSRASGNTIYF	TGTGCCAGCTCACCGAGCAGAGCATCTGGAAACACCATATATTTT
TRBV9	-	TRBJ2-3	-	CASSGGGGRADTQYF	TGTGCCAGCAGCGGGGGAGGCGGGCGGGCAGATACGCAGTATTTT
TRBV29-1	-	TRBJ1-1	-	CSVGTHMNTEAFF	TGCAGCGTTGGGACCCATATGAACACTGAAGCTTTCTTT
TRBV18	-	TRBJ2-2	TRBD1	CASSRFDRALNTGELFF	TGTGCCAGCTCAAGATTCGACAGGGCTTTGAACACCGGGGAGCTGTTTTTT
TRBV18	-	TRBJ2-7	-	CASSPTAGSNEQYF	TGTGCCAGCTCCCCAACTGCAGGTTCTAACGAGCAGTACTTC
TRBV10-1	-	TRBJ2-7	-	CASSVSVSYEQYF	TGCGCCAGCAGTGTGTCTGTCTCCTACGAGCAGTACTTC
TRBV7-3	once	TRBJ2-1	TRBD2	CASSRGLAGFDEQFF	TGTGCCAGCAGCCGTGGACTAGCCGGCTTTGATGAGCAGTTCTTC
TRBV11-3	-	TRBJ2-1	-	CASSPGGRGTYNEQFF	TGTGCCAGCAGCCCCGGGGGGAGGGGGACCTACAATGAGCAGTTCTTC
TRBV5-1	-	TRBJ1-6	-	CASSGQNYNSPLHF	TGCGCCAGCAGCGGACAGAATTATAATTCACCCCTCCACTTT
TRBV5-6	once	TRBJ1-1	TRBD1	CASSQVVTRGRYMKTEAFF	TGTGCCAGCAGCCAGGTGGTCACGAGGGGGCGTTATATGAAGACTGAAGCTTTCTTT